The rows below give T cell receptor beta chains drawn from one sample of a study. TCRdb itself ran the 5' RACE reads through MiXCR, one entry per CDR3 protein. This table has about 10,000 distinct CDR3 sequences, 27% appearing once. The sequenced sample was naive CD4+ T cells sorted from a lymph node. The receptor set was obtained from a female donor with breast cancer. Each CDR3 is given with its conserved first and last residue. A D gene is named only where the DNA matches it firmly. Clone size is shown for a subset of rows, as once, few, many or a class of expanded clone.

abundance | j_gene | d_gene | v_gene | len | CDR3nt | CDR3aa
medium-sized | TRBJ1-4 | NA | TRBV20-1 | 14 | TGCAGTGCTAGAGAAGGGTCCTTTAATGAAAAACTGTTTTTT | CSAREGSFNEKLFF
NA | TRBJ2-2 | NA | TRBV25-1 | 16 | TGTGCCAGCAGTGAACGTCGACTAGCGAACACCGGGGAGCTGTTTTTT | CASSERRLANTGELFF
many | TRBJ2-2 | NA | TRBV24-1 | 18 | TGTGCCACCAGTGATTGGTATTTGGACAGTTCGAACACCGGGGAGCTGTTTTTT | CATSDWYLDSSNTGELFF
NA | TRBJ1-1 | NA | TRBV5-4 | 16 | TGTGCCAGCACCCCCGACACCGGGATCACATCCACTGAAGCTTTCTTT | CASTPDTGITSTEAFF
NA | TRBJ2-1 | TRBD2 | TRBV6-1 | 14 | TGTGCCAGCAGTCTTAGCGGGAGATACAATGAGCAGTTCTTC | CASSLSGRYNEQFF
large | TRBJ2-1 | NA | TRBV20-1 | 16 | TGCAGTGCTTCACGGGGGCGGGGTGGCTCCTACAATGAGCAGTTCTTC | CSASRGRGGSYNEQFF
NA | TRBJ1-1 | NA | TRBV3-1 | 13 | TGTGCCAGCAGCCAATCCCTGAACACTGAAGCTTTCTTT | CASSQSLNTEAFF
many | TRBJ2-1 | TRBD2 | TRBV11-2 | 15 | TGTGCCAGCAGCTTAGATACTGGCGGGAGAGCGAGGGAGTTCTTC | CASSLDTGGRAREFF
NA | TRBJ1-1 | NA | TRBV30 | 17 | TGTGCCTGGAGTGGCGCTCGACAGCCAATAATGAACACTGAAGCTTTCTTT | CAWSGARQPIMNTEAFF
medium-sized | TRBJ1-1 | NA | TRBV4-1 | 15 | TGCGCCAGCAGCCATGTCCAGGCGGGAAACACTGAAGCTTTCTTT | CASSHVQAGNTEAFF
medium-sized | TRBJ1-1 | TRBD1 | TRBV5-8 | 17 | TGTGCCAGCAGCCCGTACCGGACAGGGTTCGAGAACACTGAAGCTTTCTTT | CASSPYRTGFENTEAFF
NA | TRBJ1-2 | TRBD1 | TRBV7-2 | 16 | TGTGCCAGCAGCTTAGGCGGGACAGGGGGAAACTATGGCCACACCTTC | CASSLGGTGGNYGHTF
many | TRBJ2-1 | TRBD1 | TRBV6-4 | 12 | TGTGCCAGCAGCGACCGACAGGGCGAGCAGTTCTTC | CASSDRQGEQFF
many | TRBJ2-1 | TRBD2 | TRBV5-1 | 17 | TGCGCCAGCAGCTTGGCCTCGGTTGCTAGCGGGGCTAATGAGCAGTTCTTC | CASSLASVASGANEQFF
NA | TRBJ1-2 | TRBD1 | TRBV6-5 | 14 | TGTGCCAGCAGTTACTCGAGACCAGGGGGCGGCTACACCTTC | CASSYSRPGGGYTF
NA | TRBJ1-3 | TRBD1 | TRBV18 | 17 | TGTGCCAGCTCACCGCTCCGGGACAGTGGAGATGGAAACACCACATATTTT | CASSPLRDSGDGNTTYF
few | TRBJ1-1 | TRBD1 | TRBV12-3/TRBV12-4 | 13 | TGTGCCAGCAGTTTCACAGGGGTCACTGAAGCTTTCTTT | CASSFTGVTEAFF
many | TRBJ1-1 | TRBD1 | TRBV28 | 16 | TGTGCCAGCAGTCCCTCAGGGGGGGCGGCTTGGACTGAAGCTTTCTTT | CASSPSGGAAWTEAFF
many | TRBJ2-3 | TRBD2 | TRBV20-1 | 12 | TGCAGTGCTGGGACTAGACGACATACGCAGTATTTT | CSAGTRRHTQYF
medium-sized | TRBJ1-2 | NA | TRBV4-1 | 15 | TGCGCCAGCAGCCAAGAGTCGACGGTGCTCTATGGCTACACCTTC | CASSQESTVLYGYTF
many | TRBJ1-2 | NA | TRBV7-9 | 15 | TGTGCCAGCAGCCAAGGAGGGCTAGCTAACTATGGCTACACCTTC | CASSQGGLANYGYTF
many | TRBJ2-3 | NA | TRBV7-2 | 14 | TGTGCCAGCAGATCAGGGGGGGCCACAGATACGCAGTATTTT | CASRSGGATDTQYF
many | TRBJ2-1 | TRBD2 | TRBV7-9 | 16 | TGTGCCAGCAGCTTGTTCCAACTAGCGCCGATCGATGAGCAGTTCTTC | CASSLFQLAPIDEQFF
NA | TRBJ2-1 | TRBD2 | TRBV10-3 | 12 | TGTGCCATCAAGCGGGAGTCGGGTGAGCAGTTCTTC | CAIKRESGEQFF
NA | TRBJ2-3 | TRBD2 | TRBV10-2 | 15 | TGCGCCAGCAGCGCCAGGACGGGGGGGGCAGATACGCAGTATTTT | CASSARTGGADTQYF
many | TRBJ2-1 | TRBD2 | TRBV20-1 | 15 | TGCAGTGCTAGAGATTCGGCTAGCGGGCCCCATGAGCAGTTCTTC | CSARDSASGPHEQFF
NA | TRBJ1-1 | NA | TRBV12-3/TRBV12-4 | 10 | TGTGCCAGCAGCTCTGTAAAAGCTTTCTTT | CASSSVKAFF
many | TRBJ1-6 | NA | TRBV5-1 | 14 | TGCGCCAGCAGCCCGCGGGCGGGGAATTCACCCCTCCACTTT | CASSPRAGNSPLHF
NA | TRBJ2-1 | TRBD2 | TRBV7-3 | 16 | TGTGCCAGCAGCTTACTGGGCGGGAGGCTTTACAATGAGCAGTTCTTC | CASSLLGGRLYNEQFF